The source of this T cell receptor beta chain is a study of T cell responses to AZD1222 COVID-19 vaccine (dated by TCRdb to the early 2020s). At the level of the whole study: A total of about 240 trial participants underwent TCR sequencing, of whom 200 to 220 received two doses of AZD1222 and about 25 received two doses of the MenACWY control vaccine. Trial participants were enrolled into age subgroups of 18-55, 56-69 and 70-plus years, which contained 148, 28 and 57 TCR-sequenced participants, respectively. Findings and caveats that apply to the study as a whole: In the small 56-69-year group, the increase in depth fell short of significance, most likely because of low power. Because no day 14 peak-response samples were available, the repertoires could be characterized only after the peak T cell response. Reportedly, almost half of the unique spike-specific TCRs recognized epitopes lying outside the regions that are mutated in the B.1.351 and B.1.1.7 variants. The whole spike protein was spanned by vaccine-associated CD4 TCRs, and dominant responses were seen in regions 160-218 and 743-854. Participants were mostly white British, with more females than males. The authors suggested clonal diversity may have been underestimated. Spike-specific TCR breadth and depth rose significantly after two AZD1222 doses compared with day 0 and with MenACWY recipients. Only five to seven AZD1222 recipients were SARS-CoV-2 seropositive at baseline, limiting conclusions about previously exposed vaccinees.

CDR1 SEHNR and CDR2 FQNEAQ were looked up in the germline V gene (reference sequence). Cut back by 5 bases and 6 bases, the V and J ends lie 13 bases apart. The CDR3 starts with the cysteine, ends with the phenylalanine, and has 13 residues. Only CDR3 DNA remains: 39 bases, in frame from the first base. In the case of this clone: Its cognate antigen has yet to be identified. It has no much larger one-base neighbor in the sample; base qualities were not kept.

The CDR3 regions of human TCRbeta chains were analyzed by immunosequencing. As for how the authors treated the data: Repertoire TCRs were checked for matches against a reference library of SARS-CoV-2-specific TCRs that had been generated using the MIRA antigen-specificity platform. Breadth was defined as the fraction of unique TCRs that were SARS-CoV-2-associated. Depth was defined as the fraction of total T cells that were SARS-CoV-2-associated. Each spike-specific TCR was assigned to its reactive spike region and to a CD4 or CD8 class using the MIRA data. Log10-transformed breadth and depth values were compared by one-way ANOVA with Sidak's multiple comparisons tests. TCRdb's version of the immuneACCESS table is confined to in-frame rearrangements and falls short of the full clone set. An unresolved V gene accounts for under half of the shortfall where checked; the remainder is of unknown origin. V and J calls and clone size are as listed in that table; D and trimming were resolved from the DNA. The table for this sample lists 80,000 or so clones; about 80% of them were counted only once. The ten largest clonotypes hold 25% to 30% of the sample.

Taken with the paper, the label for time point translates to: about 28 days (+/-7) after the second vaccine dose. The sample's treatment or condition label is to be understood as: meningococcal conjugate vaccine given as trial control. Vaccinee samples were obtained from the UK trials COV001 and COV002, which included a single-blind randomized controlled phase 2/3 trial of AZD1222 (ChAdOx1 nCoV-19) in healthy adults. For TCRbeta chain sequencing, PBMC samples from trial participants were taken at day 0 and at day 28 after the second dose. The sequencing here drew on peripheral blood, taken 28 days after the second dose of the MenACWY control vaccine. This clonotype was sampled from an adult who received the MenACWY meningococcal vaccine as a control. Here the chain combines TRBV7-9 and TRBJ1-1; matching of 6 bases hints at TRBD1 as the D gene. CDR3 loop: CASSPNGQSEAFF. The sequenced DNA: TGTGCCAGCAGCCCTAACGGACAGTCTGAAGCTTTCTTT.